Each of the 28 T cell receptor beta chains below was sequenced from the same sample in a study of T cells after yellow fever vaccination. TCRdb passed the 5' RACE reads through MiXCR, listing each CDR3 protein once. The sample has about 360,000 distinct CDR3 sequences, approximately 6% seen once; the top ten hold over 12%. The sample here was PBMCs, taken 5 days after the yellow fever booster vaccination. The receptor source for this set is a man younger than 40 who received the YFV17D yellow fever vaccine.

The chain recombines TRBV12-3 or TRBV12-4 with TRBJ1-5; a weak D match, TRBD1 (6 bases). Trimming stripped 6 bases from V and 7 bases from J, with 22 bases between. The CDR3 contains 16 residues. The CDR3 DNA is TGTGCCAGCAGGTTTCGGGGTACAGGGACGCCCCAGCCCCAGCATTTT. Encoded protein: CASRFRGTGTPQPQHF.

This clonotype was seen more than once but under ten times. The chain has TRBV20-1 and TRBJ2-3; tentatively, D is TRBD1 or TRBD2 (5 bases each). This CDR3 has 13 amino acids. Trimming pared 6 bases from V and 4 bases from J, leaving 14 bases between. The germline gives CDR1 DFQATT, CDR2 SNEGSKA (reference sequence). Here the CDR3 DNA reads TGCAGTGCAACCGGGACCCTTCCAGATACGCAGTATTTT. Translated: CSATGTLPDTQYF.

The V and J genes are TRBV20-1 and TRBJ2-7; D not certain. The V end was cut by 4 bases, the J end by 5 bases, with 12 bases between. Per germline, CDR1 DFQATT and CDR2 SNEGSKA (reference sequence). This CDR3 is 12 amino acids long. CDR3 residues: CSATLGVNEQYF. Written as DNA, the CDR3 is TGCAGTGCTACCCTTGGGGTGAACGAGCAGTACTTC.

The CDR3 bases are TGTGCCAGCAGCAAAGGCCCCGGGGCCATTTCCTACGAGCAGTACTTC. Translated: CASSKGPGAISYEQYF. V is TRBV21-1 and J is TRBJ2-7; the table calls TRBD1, which could not be checked here. TRBV21-1 is an annotated pseudogene. The CDR3 extends over 16 amino acids.

The chain uses TRBV27 and TRBJ2-6; tentatively, D is TRBD1 or TRBD2 (5 bases each). Deletions cut 5 bases from V and 0 bases from J, with 14 bases between. The CDR3 contains 17 residues. Germline-derived CDR1 and CDR2 are MNHEY and SMNVEV (reference sequence). CDR3 residues: CASSQRDGNSGANVLTF. The CDR3 nucleotides are TGTGCCAGCAGTCAAAGGGACGGAAACTCTGGGGCCAACGTCCTGACTTTC.

This clonotype was seen at least ten times. The chain links TRBV29-1 to TRBJ2-1; TRBD1 matches 7 bases. The CDR3 is 12 amino acids. Trimming at V came to 7 bases and at J to 9 bases, leaving 9 bases not matched to a gene. Germline values: CDR1 SQVTM, CDR2 ANQGSEA. The CDR3 loop reads CSATLQGLEQFF. The CDR3 DNA reads as TGCAGCGCCACCTTACAGGGGCTTGAGCAGTTCTTC.

This clonotype has at least ten counts. V and J are TRBV7-2 and TRBJ2-7; no clear D. Trimming stripped 4 bases from V and 3 bases from J, with 16 bases between. The CDR3 runs to 15 residues. Germline CDR1 and CDR2: SGHTA and FQGNSA. The CDR3 region is CASSSSLNSHYEQYF. The CDR3 DNA sequence: TGTGCCAGCAGCTCCTCTCTTAACAGCCACTACGAGCAGTACTTC. Filled out from reference TRBV7-2 and TRBJ2-7, the complete variable domain reads GAGVSQSPSNKVTEKGKDVELRCDPISGHTALYWYRQSLGQGLEFLIYFQGNSAPDKSGLPSDRFSAERTGGSVSTLTIQRTQQEDSAVYLCASSSSLNSHYEQYFGPGTRLTVT.

J is TRBJ1-3 and V is TRBV7-2, with D unresolved. CDR3 length equals 15 residues. V lost 1 base and J lost 2, with 9 bases in between. Germline CDR1 and CDR2: SGHTA and FQGNSA. The CDR3, as DNA: TGTGCCAGCAGCTTAGTTGGGATCGCTGGAAACACCATATATTTT. As protein: CASSLVGIAGNTIYF.

This clonotype appeared many times. The chain recombines TRBV29-1 with TRBJ2-7; D is ambiguous. Between the trimmed V and J ends, which lost 2 bases and 3 bases, there was a span of 5 bases. Germline V gives CDR1 SQVTM, CDR2 ANQGSEA. The CDR3 spans 11 residues. The CDR3 nucleotides are TGCAGCGTTGAACGGAACTACGAGCAGTACTTC. As protein: CSVERNYEQYF.

In its sample, this clonotype was seen many times. The CDR3 region has the DNA TGCGCCAGCAGTTCGAGGGGCCGGGACAATGAGCAGTTCTTC. Translation: CASSSRGRDNEQFF. This chain links TRBV5-1 with TRBJ2-1; D assignment may be TRBD1 or TRBD2 (5 bases each). Trimming cost V 5 bases and J 5 bases, with 14 bases left between them. The CDR3 contains 14 residues. CDR1 SGHRS and CDR2 YFSETQ come from the germline V gene.

V usage is TRBV14 and J usage is TRBJ2-1; TRBD1 aligns across 10 bases. The CDR3 covers 15 residues. Trimming took 3 bases from V and 7 from J; bases not matched to a gene: 6. The V gene's germline CDR1 is SGHDN and CDR2 FVKESK. CDR3 residues: CASSQAGTGVNEQFF. CDR3 nucleotide sequence: TGTGCCAGCAGCCAGGCCGGGACAGGGGTGAATGAGCAGTTCTTC. Drawing the rest from reference TRBV14 and TRBJ2-1, the complete variable domain is EAGVTQFPSHSVIEKGQTVTLRCDPISGHDNLYWYRRVMGKEIKFLLHFVKESKQDESGMPNNRFLAERTGGTYSTLKVQPAELEDSGVYFCASSQAGTGVNEQFFGPGTRLTVL.

This clonotype was counted at least ten times. This rearrangement joins TRBV29-1 to TRBJ2-1, with 8 positions matching TRBD1. CDR3 length equals 16 residues. Germline V gene data show CDR1 as SQVTM and CDR2 as ANQGSEA. V gave up 2 bases and J gave up 4 bases; unmatched junction bases: 10. The CDR3 nucleotides read TGCAGCGTTGAAACAGGGGGAGAAGCATTATACAATGAGCAGTTCTTC. Residues: CSVETGGEALYNEQFF.

Only a few counts were recorded for this clonotype. The V gene is TRBV11-2, the J gene TRBJ2-1, with TRBD1 matching over 10 bases. Germline V gene sequence: CDR1 SGHAT, CDR2 FQNNGV. There are 21 residues in the CDR3. With V trimmed by 3 bases and J by 0 bases, 17 bases remained unmatched. DNA of the CDR3: TGTGCCAGCAGCTTTTTCGACAGGGGGCGTCGGTGGTTAAGCTCCTACAATGAGCAGTTCTTC. It translates to CASSFFDRGRRWLSSYNEQFF.

This clonotype was detected many times. The V and J genes are TRBV5-5 and TRBJ2-2, with 9 bases that match TRBD2. J gave up 6 bases and V 0 bases, and 6 bases lay outside the gene matches. Germline V gene data show CDR1 as SGHKS and CDR2 as YYEKEE (reference sequence). The CDR3 runs to 16 residues. Here the CDR3 DNA reads TGTGCCAGCAGCTTGGTGGCGGGAGGGACACCCGGGGAGCTGTTTTTT. This translates into CASSLVAGGTPGELFF.

This clonotype has at least ten counts. The gene calls are TRBV5-5 and TRBJ2-7; 11 bases line up with TRBD2. CDR3 size: 15 residues. Germline V gene lookup returns CDR1 SGHKS and CDR2 YYEKEE (reference sequence). V was pared by 6 bases and J by 2 bases, with 7 bases of the junction left unmatched. CDR3 region: CASTSGTSGTYEQYF. CDR3 DNA sequence: TGTGCCAGCACCTCCGGGACTAGCGGTACCTACGAGCAGTACTTC. Full variable domain (outside the CDR3, taken from reference TRBV5-5 and TRBJ2-7): DAGVTQSPTHLIKTRGQQVTLRCSPISGHKSVSWYQQVLGQGPQFIFQYYEKEERGRGNFPDRFSARQFPNYSSELNVNALLLGDSALYLCASTSGTSGTYEQYFGPGTRLTVT.

This clonotype was observed a handful of times. The chain recombines TRBV29-1 with TRBJ2-1; TRBD2 matches 13 bases. CDR3 size: 15 residues. Losses at the gene ends were 6 bases for V and 4 bases for J; bases not matched to a gene: 6. Germline V gene data show CDR1 as SQVTM and CDR2 as ANQGSEA. Here the CDR3 reads CSVGRTSGGYNEQFF. CDR3 DNA sequence: TGCAGCGTCGGCCGGACTAGCGGGGGTTACAATGAGCAGTTCTTC.

In its sample, this clonotype was seen many times. V gene TRBV20-1 combines with J gene TRBJ2-3; 11 bases line up with TRBD2. The CDR3 length is 14 residues. V trimming: 6 bases; J trimming: 3 bases; junction bases outside the gene matches: 5. Looked up from germline, CDR1 is DFQATT and CDR2 is SNEGSKA (reference sequence). The CDR3 DNA reads TGCAGTGCGCCGACTAGCGGGAAGACAGATACGCAGTATTTT. Translation gives CSAPTSGKTDTQYF.

This clonotype showed up just a few times. The chain joins TRBV28 to TRBJ2-1; TRBD1 matches at 9 bases. J was trimmed by 9 bases and V by 5 bases; bases with no gene match: 8. CDR3 length equals 14 residues. Germline CDR1 is MDHEN and CDR2 is SYDVKM. The DNA for the CDR3 is TGTGCCAGCAGTCGGGACAGGGAAAGAGGTGAGCAGTTCTTC. Amino acid sequence: CASSRDRERGEQFF.

This chain joins TRBV28 and TRBJ2-7; D unresolved. This CDR3 has 14 amino acids. Trimming shortened V by 2 bases and J by 3 bases, and 11 bases separated the two germline ends. Germline V gives CDR1 MDHEN, CDR2 SYDVKM. The CDR3 DNA sequence: TGTGCCAGCAGTTTAATGACGGACCTCTACGAGCAGTACTTC. Encoded protein: CASSLMTDLYEQYF.

This clonotype was observed a handful of times. V usage is TRBV29-1 and J usage is TRBJ2-6; no reliable D call. V was shortened by 6 bases and J by 1 base, with 10 bases between the two germline ends. CDR1 is SQVTM and CDR2 is ANQGSEA in the germline V gene. This CDR3 contains 14 residues. DNA for the CDR3: TGCAGCGTCCCTGCTGGTTCTGGGGCCAACGTCCTGACTTTC. This codes for CSVPAGSGANVLTF. The full variable domain, its missing parts supplied by reference TRBV29-1 and TRBJ2-6, is SAVISQKPSRDICQRGTSLTIQCQVDSQVTMMFWYRQQPGQSLTLIATANQGSEATYESGFVIDKFPISRPNLTFSTLTVSNMSPEDSSIYLCSVPAGSGANVLTFGAGSRLTVL.

This clonotype was seen a handful of times. The V call is TRBV7-9, the J call TRBJ2-1; no definite D call. Germline values: CDR1 SEHNR, CDR2 FQNEAQ (reference sequence). The germline V and J ends were trimmed by 5 bases and 7 bases, with 18 bases remaining between them. This CDR3 comprises 15 residues. The CDR3 here is CASSPIRKGRNEQFF. Written as DNA, the CDR3 is TGTGCCAGCAGCCCTATCAGGAAGGGCCGGAATGAGCAGTTCTTC.

The table lists this clonotype with many counts. V is TRBV3-1 and J is TRBJ2-3, with D perhaps matching TRBD2 (6 bases). The CDR3 totals 14 residues. In germline, CDR1 is LGHDT, CDR2 YNNKEL (reference sequence). Trimming removed 3 bases at V and 0 bases at J, with 7 bases between. The CDR3 sequence: CASSQGGSTDTQYF. DNA of the CDR3: TGTGCCAGCAGCCAGGGGGGAAGCACAGATACGCAGTATTTT.

The V gene is TRBV27, the J gene TRBJ2-1, with 9 bases that match TRBD1. The ends lost 0 bases at V and 6 bases at J; junction bases unmatched: 6. Germline CDR1 is MNHEY and CDR2 is SMNVEV (reference sequence). CDR3 length equals 16 residues. CDR3 coding DNA: TGTGCCAGCAGTTTATCGGGGGGACAGGGTTTCAATGAGCAGTTCTTC. This codes for CASSLSGGQGFNEQFF.

This clonotype was seen only a few times. The chain is built from TRBV5-1 and TRBJ2-4; TRBD1 might be the D (6 bases). The CDR3 spans 14 residues. Germline V gene sequence: CDR1 SGHRS, CDR2 YFSETQ. The V end lost 4 bases, the J end lost 6 bases, and 14 bases lay between the germline ends. CDR3 in amino acids: CASSVTGFRNIQYF. CDR3 in DNA: TGCGCCAGCAGCGTTACAGGGTTCAGAAACATTCAGTACTTC. The full variable domain, with the rest looked up from reference TRBV5-1 and TRBJ2-4, is KAGVTQTPRYLIKTRGQQVTLSCSPISGHRSVSWYQQTPGQGLQFLFEYFSETQRNKGNFPGRFSGRQFSNSRSEMNVSTLELGDSALYLCASSVTGFRNIQYFGAGTRLSVL.

The V and J genes are TRBV25-1 and TRBJ2-5; possible D gene TRBD1, 6 bases. Germline V CDR1 and CDR2: MGHDK, SYGVNS. This CDR3 has 14 amino acids. Trimming took 3 bases from V and 5 from J, leaving 13 bases between them. Written as DNA, the CDR3 is TGTGCCAGCAGTGACACACAGGGACGCGAGACCCAGTACTTC. Its translation is CASSDTQGRETQYF.

This clonotype was picked up a small number of times. The V gene is TRBV9, the J gene TRBJ2-5; D not resolved. The CDR3 is 12 residues long. V lost 3 bases and J lost 3, with 6 bases in between. CDR1 is SGDLS and CDR2 is YYNGEE in the germline V gene. CDR3 nucleotides: TGTGCCAGCAGCGAGGCAGAAGAGACCCAGTACTTC. Translated, it gives CASSEAEETQYF.

The chain couples TRBV11-2 to TRBJ2-1; no firm D call. CDR1 is SGHAT and CDR2 is FQNNGV in the germline V gene. The CDR3 is 13 residues long. V lost 0 bases, J lost 9 bases, and 9 bases lay in between. CDR3 protein: CASSLEIRAEQFF. The CDR3 coding sequence is TGTGCCAGCAGCTTAGAAATACGGGCTGAGCAGTTCTTC.

This clonotype has just a few counts. The chain is built from TRBV3-1 and TRBJ2-7, with 7 bases lining up with TRBD1. The germline gives CDR1 LGHDT, CDR2 YNNKEL (reference sequence). The junction had 2 bases not matched to a gene; V was cut back by 4 bases and J by 2 bases. There are 13 residues in the CDR3. The CDR3 DNA reads as TGTGCCAGCAGCCGGGACAGCCCCTACGAGCAGTACTTC. Amino acid sequence: CASSRDSPYEQYF.